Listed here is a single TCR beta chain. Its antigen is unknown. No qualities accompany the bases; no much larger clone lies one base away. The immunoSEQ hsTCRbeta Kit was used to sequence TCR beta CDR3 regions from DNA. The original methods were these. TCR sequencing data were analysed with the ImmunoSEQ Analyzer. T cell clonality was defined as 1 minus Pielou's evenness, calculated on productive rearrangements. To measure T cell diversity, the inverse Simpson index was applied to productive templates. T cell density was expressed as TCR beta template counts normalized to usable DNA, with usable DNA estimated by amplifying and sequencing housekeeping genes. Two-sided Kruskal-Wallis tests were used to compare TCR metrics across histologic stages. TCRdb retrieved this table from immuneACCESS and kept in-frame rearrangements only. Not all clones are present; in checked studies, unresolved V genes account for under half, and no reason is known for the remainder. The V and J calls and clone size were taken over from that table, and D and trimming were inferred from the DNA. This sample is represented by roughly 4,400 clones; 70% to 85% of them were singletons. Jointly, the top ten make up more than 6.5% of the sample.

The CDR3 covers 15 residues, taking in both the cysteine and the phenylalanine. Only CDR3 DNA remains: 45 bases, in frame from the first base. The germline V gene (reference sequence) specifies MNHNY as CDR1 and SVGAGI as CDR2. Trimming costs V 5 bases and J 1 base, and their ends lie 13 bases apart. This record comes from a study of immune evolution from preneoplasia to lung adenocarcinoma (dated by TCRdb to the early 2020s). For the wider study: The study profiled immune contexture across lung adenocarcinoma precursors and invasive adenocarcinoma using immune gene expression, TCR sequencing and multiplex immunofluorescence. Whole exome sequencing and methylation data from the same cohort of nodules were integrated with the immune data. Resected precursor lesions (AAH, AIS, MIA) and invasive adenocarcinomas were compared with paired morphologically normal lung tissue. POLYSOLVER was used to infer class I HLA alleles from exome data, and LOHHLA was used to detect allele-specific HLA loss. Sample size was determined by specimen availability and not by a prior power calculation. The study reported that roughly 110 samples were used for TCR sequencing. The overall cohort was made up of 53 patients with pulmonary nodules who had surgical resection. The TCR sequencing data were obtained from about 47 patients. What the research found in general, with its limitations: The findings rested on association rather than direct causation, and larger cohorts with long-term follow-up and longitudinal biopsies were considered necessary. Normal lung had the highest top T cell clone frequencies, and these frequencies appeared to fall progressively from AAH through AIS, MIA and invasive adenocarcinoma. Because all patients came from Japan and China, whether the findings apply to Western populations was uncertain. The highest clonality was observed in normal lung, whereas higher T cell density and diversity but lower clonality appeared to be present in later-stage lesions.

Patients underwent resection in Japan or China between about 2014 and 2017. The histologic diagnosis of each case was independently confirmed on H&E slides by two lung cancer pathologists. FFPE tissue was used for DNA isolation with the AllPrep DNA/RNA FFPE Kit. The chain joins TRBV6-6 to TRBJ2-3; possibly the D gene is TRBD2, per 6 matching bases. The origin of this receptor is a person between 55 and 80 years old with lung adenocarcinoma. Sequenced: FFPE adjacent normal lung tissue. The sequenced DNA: TGTGCCAGCAGTCCACGGGACTGGGGCACAGATACGCAGTATTTT. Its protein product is CASSPRDWGTDTQYF.